The 21 T cell receptor beta chains listed next were all sequenced from one sample in a study of T cell responses to AZD1222 COVID-19 vaccine. The repertoire was sequenced with immunoSEQ multiplex PCR; TCRdb's copy has only in-frame clones and lacks some. The repertoire holds approximately 180,000 clones, just over 90% seen once, with about 3% in the top ten. This specimen consisted of peripheral blood, obtained on day 0 of AZD1222 vaccination. The receptors were sampled from an adult in good health.

This clone was counted between two and nine times. The genes are TRBV7-9 and TRBJ1-5, with 8 positions matching TRBD1. Losses at the gene ends were 4 bases for V and 4 bases for J; bases not matched to a gene: 3. CDR1 is SEHNR and CDR2 is FQNEAQ in the germline V gene (reference sequence). The CDR3 extends over 14 amino acids. CDR3 bases: TGTGCCAGCAGCTACGGACAGGGAAATCAGCCCCAGCATTTT. This sequence encodes CASSYGQGNQPQHF.

V and J are TRBV2 and TRBJ2-7; 9 positions match TRBD1. Germline V gene data show CDR1 as SNHLY and CDR2 as FYNNEI. The CDR3 is 16 amino acids. J was trimmed by 2 bases and V by 6 bases; bases with no gene match: 11. The CDR3 sequence: CASSSTGGTGTYEQYF. The CDR3 DNA reads as TGTGCCAGCAGCTCTACGGGCGGGACAGGGACCTACGAGCAGTACTTC.

This sequence joins TRBV12-2 and TRBJ2-2; the D segment call TRBD2 is taken from the table without a DNA check. TRBV12-2 is assigned pseudogene status. This CDR3 contains 16 residues. Here the CDR3 DNA reads TGTGCAAGTCGCCATGGACTAGCGGGGTACACCGGGGAGCTGTTTTTT. Translated, it gives CASRHGLAGYTGELFF.

The chain joins TRBV6-5 to TRBJ2-1, with D unclear. Deletions cut 4 bases from V and 8 bases from J, with 18 bases between. In germline, CDR1 is MNHEY, CDR2 SVGAGI. The CDR3 contains 15 residues. The CDR3: CASSFARQPADEQFF. CDR3 nucleotides: TGTGCCAGCAGTTTCGCCCGCCAGCCCGCCGATGAGCAGTTCTTC.

The gene calls are TRBV7-9 and TRBJ2-1; D is possibly TRBD1 (6 bases). From germline, CDR1 is SEHNR and CDR2 FQNEAQ (reference sequence). The CDR3 is made up of 15 amino acids. Trimming stripped 3 bases from V and 4 bases from J, with 13 bases between. Here the CDR3 DNA reads TGTGCCAGCAGCTTCGTGGGGGCGAGGTACAATGAGCAGTTCTTC. Residues: CASSFVGARYNEQFF.

The chain recombines TRBV29-1 with TRBJ1-1; D not certain. Trimming removed 1 base at V and 5 bases at J, with 8 bases between. Germline CDR1 is SQVTM and CDR2 is ANQGSEA. This CDR3 has 12 residues. CDR3 sequence (DNA): TGCAGCGTTGAAGGGGTATGGACTGAAGCTTTCTTT. This translates into CSVEGVWTEAFF.

The V and J genes are TRBV7-8 and TRBJ2-7, with D possibly matching TRBD1 (5 bases). Trimming took off 5 bases at V and 3 bases at J, with 17 bases between the two ends. From germline, CDR1 is SGHVS and CDR2 FQNEAQ. CDR3 size: 15 residues. The CDR3, as DNA: TGTGCCAGCAGCAAACAGGAACCGTCCGTCTACGAGCAGTACTTC. Translating gives CASSKQEPSVYEQYF.

The rearrangement joins TRBV7-6 to TRBJ2-1, with 16 bases identical to TRBD2. V lost 4 bases, J lost 7 bases, and 7 bases stayed unmatched. This CDR3 has 17 residues. Germline CDR1 and CDR2: SGHVS and FNYEAQ. The CDR3 coding sequence is TGTGCCAGCAGCTGGAAAATGGGACTAGCGGGAGGGAATGAGCAGTTCTTC. It codes for CASSWKMGLAGGNEQFF.

V and J are TRBV19 and TRBJ1-5; maybe TRBD1 (5 bases). This CDR3 comprises 15 residues. Germline loops: CDR1 LNHDA, CDR2 SQIVND (reference sequence). The V and J ends lost 7 bases and 4 bases respectively, with 17 bases between them. CDR3 sequence: CASTHREGFNQPQHF. The CDR3 bases are TGTGCCAGTACCCACCGCGAGGGGTTTAATCAGCCCCAGCATTTT.

The genes are TRBV7-8 and TRBJ1-6, with TRBD1 matching over 9 bases. The CDR3 has 16 amino acids. Germline CDR1 reads SGHVS; CDR2 reads FQNEAQ. Germline trimming cut 5 bases from V and 7 bases from J; bases unmatched to any gene: 9. The CDR3 sequence is CASSQRTGVGNSPLHF. As DNA, the CDR3 is TGTGCCAGCAGCCAGAGGACAGGGGTCGGCAATTCACCCCTCCACTTT.

The V gene is TRBV19, the J gene TRBJ2-7; D might be TRBD1 (6 bases). V gave up 1 base and J gave up 5 bases, with 9 bases separating them. The CDR3 is 13 residues long. Germline V gives CDR1 LNHDA, CDR2 SQIVND (reference sequence). This CDR3 reads CASSIGTANEQYF. In DNA form, the CDR3 reads TGTGCCAGTAGTATAGGGACAGCCAACGAGCAGTACTTC.

CDR3 coding DNA: TGTGCCAGCACAGAGGACGGCCGGGCCAACTATGGCTACACCTTC. Encoded protein: CASTEDGRANYGYTF. The chain recombines TRBV5-6 with TRBJ1-2; no reliable D call. CDR1 and CDR2 (germline): SGHDT, YYEEEE. CDR3 length: 15 residues. V was shortened by 6 bases and J by 2 bases, with 17 bases between the two germline ends.

The chain couples TRBV5-4 to TRBJ1-6; unclear D gene. There are 14 residues in the CDR3. The germline V and J ends were trimmed by 3 bases and 4 bases, with 8 bases remaining between them. Germline loops: CDR1 SGHNT, CDR2 YYREEE (reference sequence). The CDR3: CASSYDRYNSPLHF. The CDR3 DNA is TGTGCCAGCAGCTACGACCGTTATAATTCACCCCTCCACTTT.

This sequence joins TRBV11-2 and TRBJ2-7; 7 bases line up with TRBD2. V lost 5 bases, J lost 6 bases, and 7 bases stayed unmatched. From germline, CDR1 is SGHAT and CDR2 FQNNGV. The CDR3 totals 13 residues. The CDR3 is CASSAITSAEQYF. The DNA of the CDR3 is TGTGCCAGCAGCGCCATCACTAGCGCCGAGCAGTACTTC.

This clone appeared a single time. This chain uses TRBV2 with TRBJ2-1; maybe TRBD2 (5 bases). This CDR3 has 16 residues. Trimming took 8 bases from V and 6 from J, leaving 23 bases between them. In germline, CDR1 is SNHLY, CDR2 FYNNEI. CDR3 nucleotide sequence: TGTGCCAGCTTACTTCGGGAACCGCGGGTCTCCAATGAGCAGTTCTTC. Its translation: CASLLREPRVSNEQFF.

The V and J genes are TRBV5-1 and TRBJ2-2; 15 nucleotides agree with TRBD2. The CDR3 is made up of 20 amino acids. V shed 4 bases, J shed 0 bases, and the junction held 10 bases outside the gene matches. The germline V gene encodes CDR1 SGHRS and CDR2 YFSETQ. The CDR3, as DNA: TGCGCCAGCAGCGGGGGACTAGCGGGAGGCTTCACCGCGAACACCGGGGAGCTGTTTTTT. It encodes CASSGGLAGGFTANTGELFF.

CDR3 loop: CASSEYSTGELFF. The CDR3 DNA follows: TGTGCCAGCAGTGAGTATAGCACCGGGGAGCTGTTTTTT. The rearrangement joins TRBV2 to TRBJ2-2; no firm D call. V lost 3 bases and J 4 bases, leaving 6 bases between the germline ends. CDR3 length: 13 residues. Looked up from germline, CDR1 is SNHLY and CDR2 is FYNNEI.

The chain joins TRBV29-1 to TRBJ2-5; D unresolved. The CDR3 extends over 13 amino acids. V was pared by 4 bases and J by 4 bases, with 13 bases between. Germline CDR1 SQVTM, CDR2 ANQGSEA. CDR3 nucleotide sequence: TGCAGCGTTGTCTTATCGGGTGGAGAGACCCAGTACTTC. Amino acids: CSVVLSGGETQYF.

Concerning this clone: A read error may account for a junction end that differs from germline. The rearrangement links TRBV2 to TRBJ1-1, with TRBD1 as a possible D gene (5 bases). Germline CDR1 reads SNHLY; CDR2 reads FYNNEI. The CDR3 has 14 amino acids. CDR3 in amino acids: CASTPPPRDSESFF. The CDR3 region has the DNA TGTGCCAGCACCCCGCCTCCAAGGGACTCTGAATCTTTCTTT. The full variable domain, with the rest looked up from reference TRBV2 and TRBJ1-1, is EPEVTQTPSHQVTQMGQEVILRCVPISNHLYFYWYRQILGQKVEFLVSFYNNEISEKSEIFDDQFSVERPDGSNFTLKIRSTKLEDSAMYFCASTPPPRDSESFFGQGTRLTVV.

The chain is built from TRBV6-6 and TRBJ1-6; 8 nucleotides align to TRBD1. Trimming removed 6 bases from V and 7 bases from J; junction bases left unmatched: 14. CDR1 is MNHNY, CDR2 SVGAGI, per germline (reference sequence). This CDR3 comprises 17 residues. The CDR3 loop is CASSRTSRGPGNSPLHF. The CDR3 bases are TGTGCCAGCAGCCGAACGAGCAGGGGGCCAGGGAATTCACCCCTCCACTTT.

V and J are TRBV4-1 and TRBJ1-2; TRBD1 matches 7 bases. The CDR3 runs 15 residues. The V and J ends lost 0 bases and 4 bases, in that order; junction bases with no gene match: 5. Germline V gives CDR1 MGHRA, CDR2 YSYEKL. CDR3 nucleotide sequence: TGCGCCAGCAGCCAAGACCCCGGGACAGCCTATGGCTACACCTTC. Translation: CASSQDPGTAYGYTF.